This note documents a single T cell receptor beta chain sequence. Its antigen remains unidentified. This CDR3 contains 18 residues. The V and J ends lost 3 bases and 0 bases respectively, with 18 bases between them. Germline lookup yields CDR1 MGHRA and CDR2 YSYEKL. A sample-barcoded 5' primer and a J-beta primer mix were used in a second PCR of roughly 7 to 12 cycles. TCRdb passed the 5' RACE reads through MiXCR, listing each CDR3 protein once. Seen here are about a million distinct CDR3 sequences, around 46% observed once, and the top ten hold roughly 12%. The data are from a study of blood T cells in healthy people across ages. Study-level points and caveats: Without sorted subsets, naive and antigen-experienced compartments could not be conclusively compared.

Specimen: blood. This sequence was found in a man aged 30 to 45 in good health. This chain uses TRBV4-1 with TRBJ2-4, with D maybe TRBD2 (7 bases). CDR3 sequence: CASSHLGGDPQAKNIQYF. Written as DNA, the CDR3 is TGCGCCAGCAGCCATTTAGGGGGGGACCCACAAGCCAAAAACATTCAGTACTTC.